These 14 T cell receptor beta chains share one sample of origin, sequenced in a study of high-grade serous ovarian cancer treatment subgroups. Tumor samples were taken before definitive surgery or chemotherapy. Measured with immunoSEQ multiplex PCR; TCRdb has only the in-frame clones, and not every one. The sample holds 30,000 or so clones, around 84% seen once. The sample consisted of tumor tissue. Receptor source: a human donor with high-grade serous ovarian cancer.

This clone has just one count. The J gene is TRBJ1-4, the V gene TRBV6-6; unclear D gene. V gave up 7 bases and J gave up 8 bases, with 17 bases separating them. The CDR3 sequence is 14 residues long. Germline V gene data show CDR1 as MNHNY and CDR2 as SVGAGI (reference sequence). In DNA, the CDR3 is TGTGCCAGCACTCCGGAGGCCGGAGGAGAAAAACTGTTTTTT. Translating gives CASTPEAGGEKLFF.

This clone was observed once. This sequence joins TRBV9 and TRBJ2-7; 11 bases fit TRBD1. Per the germline V gene, CDR1 is SGDLS and CDR2 is YYNGEE. CDR3 length: 16 residues. The ends lost 3 bases at V and 1 base at J; junction bases unmatched: 6. CDR3 protein: CASSGEGTGGSYEQYF. CDR3 nucleotide sequence: TGTGCCAGCAGCGGTGAGGGGACAGGGGGATCCTACGAGCAGTACTTC.

V gene TRBV6-1 combines with J gene TRBJ2-6; TRBD1 is a possible D gene (6 bases). With 10 bases removed from V and 4 bases from J, the gap between germline ends came to 14 bases. The CDR3 extends over 14 amino acids. The germline V gene encodes CDR1 MNHNS and CDR2 SASEGT. The CDR3 sequence: CANQGPPGANVLTF. CDR3 nucleotides: TGTGCCAACCAGGGGCCCCCCGGGGCCAACGTCCTGACTTTC.

The rearrangement uses TRBV15 and TRBJ2-3; D is unclear. The germline V and J ends were trimmed by 0 bases and 2 bases, with 21 bases remaining between them. CDR3 size: 19 residues. Germline V CDR1 and CDR2: LNHNV, YYDKDF (reference sequence). For the CDR3, the DNA is TGTGCCACCAGCAGAGATCTGGACGTGGCTCTCCTGAACACAGATACGCAGTATTTT. It specifies CATSRDLDVALLNTDTQYF.

This clone was recorded only once. This chain links TRBV27 with TRBJ1-5; D perhaps matches TRBD1 (5 bases). The CDR3 is 16 residues long. CDR1 is MNHEY, CDR2 SMNVEV, per germline (reference sequence). Trimming took 1 base from V and 2 from J, leaving 12 bases between them. CDR3 in amino acids: CASSLWGGQGNQPQHF. CDR3 nucleotide sequence: TGTGCCAGCAGTTTATGGGGCGGGCAGGGCAATCAGCCCCAGCATTTT.

The chain employs TRBV6-1 and TRBJ2-1; TRBD1 matches at 7 bases. CDR3 length equals 18 residues. Per the germline V gene, CDR1 is MNHNS and CDR2 is SASEGT. J lost 5 bases, V lost 2 bases, and 15 bases had no gene match. The CDR3 DNA follows: TGTGCCAGCAGTGAATCGGAATGGGGACAGCGGCCGGACAATGAGCAGTTCTTC. This codes for CASSESEWGQRPDNEQFF.

This clone was seen only a few times. The V and J genes are TRBV6-5 and TRBJ2-1, with 13 bases matching TRBD2. The CDR3 extends over 13 amino acids. V lost 8 bases, J lost 9 bases, and 4 bases stayed unmatched. Germline loops: CDR1 MNHEY, CDR2 SVGAGI. CDR3 DNA sequence: TGTGCCAGCTGGGGACTAGCGGGAACTGAGCAGTTCTTC. Translating it yields CASWGLAGTEQFF.

V gene TRBV19 combines with J gene TRBJ1-6, with 7 bases fitting TRBD1. Germline CDR1 is LNHDA and CDR2 is SQIVND (reference sequence). The CDR3 is made up of 12 amino acids. Trimming at V came to 9 bases and at J to 7 bases, leaving 3 bases not matched to a gene. The DNA of the CDR3 is TGTGCCAGAAGACAGGGCAATTCACCCCTCCACTTT. This sequence encodes CARRQGNSPLHF.

The J gene is TRBJ2-7, the V gene TRBV6-5; 7 nucleotides align to TRBD2. This CDR3 has 15 amino acids. CDR1 and CDR2 from the germline V gene are MNHEY and SVGAGI. After removal of 0 bases from V and 5 bases from J, the junction contained 7 bases not matched to a gene. The CDR3 nucleotides read TGTGCCAGCAGTTACTCGGTCGGCGGGAGTAACGAGCAGTACTTC. Translation: CASSYSVGGSNEQYF.

This rearrangement joins TRBV18 to TRBJ2-3; possible D gene TRBD2, 6 bases. The CDR3 has 15 amino acids. V shed 6 bases and J shed 4 bases, with 17 bases lying between them. The germline CDR1 and CDR2 sequences are KGHSH and LQKENI. DNA of the CDR3: TGTGCCAGCTCTCCCCGGGACTGGAGGTCAGATACGCAGTATTTT. This sequence encodes CASSPRDWRSDTQYF. Together with reference TRBV18 and TRBJ2-3, the CDR3 gives the full variable domain: NAGVMQNPRHLVRRRGQEARLRCSPMKGHSHVYWYRQLPEEGLKFMVYLQKENIIDESGMPKERFSAEFPKEGPSILRIQQVVRGDSAAYFCASSPRDWRSDTQYFGPGTRLTVL.

V is TRBV9 and J is TRBJ2-5; the D gene is possibly TRBD2 (5 bases). CDR3 size: 14 residues. Trimming took 3 bases from V and 4 from J, leaving 13 bases between them. Germline V gives CDR1 SGDLS, CDR2 YYNGEE. Here the CDR3 reads CASSAGAAVETQYF. The DNA for the CDR3 is TGTGCCAGCAGCGCCGGTGCAGCGGTAGAGACCCAGTACTTC.

The chain combines TRBV5-1 with TRBJ2-7; D call uncertain. V lost 1 base to trimming and J lost 0 bases, with 11 bases between them. CDR3 length: 15 residues. The germline V gene has CDR1 SGHRS and CDR2 YFSETQ. The CDR3 DNA is TGCGCCAGCAGCTTGACAGTTTCCTCCTCCTACGAGCAGTACTTC. Translating it yields CASSLTVSSSYEQYF.

The chain combines TRBV2 with TRBJ2-1, with 14 bases fitting TRBD2. Germline CDR1 reads SNHLY; CDR2 reads FYNNEI. There are 16 residues in the CDR3. J gave up 11 bases and V 2 bases, and 8 bases lay outside the gene matches. CDR3 sequence: CASSELAGTSGSQQFF. CDR3 bases: TGTGCCAGCAGTGAATTGGCGGGGACTAGCGGGAGTCAGCAGTTCTTC.

The chain recombines TRBV12-2 with TRBJ2-7; TRBD1 is the table's D call and was not checked against the DNA. TRBV12-2 is a pseudogene. The CDR3 is made up of 14 amino acids. In DNA form, the CDR3 reads TGTGCAAGTCGCGGCCTCAGGGGCTGTGGGGAGCAGTACTTC. Translating it yields CASRGLRGCGEQYF.